This T cell receptor beta chain was recovered during a study of T-cell memory formation after mild COVID-19. TCRdb called the 5' RACE reads again in MiXCR, with one record for every CDR3 protein. The repertoire holds about 340,000 distinct CDR3 sequences, with 20% to 25% as singletons. Germline values: CDR1 DFQATT, CDR2 SNEGSKA (reference sequence). The germline V and J ends were trimmed by 5 bases and 10 bases, with 11 bases remaining between them. The length of the CDR3 is 10 residues. This clonotype was obtained from a young man who had mild COVID-19 (a few samples of this study predate the infection). Cell type and time point are not known. The V and J genes are TRBV20-1 and TRBJ1-1; no clear D gene. The specimen sequenced was PBMCs or a T cell subset sorted from them (not recorded which). The CDR3 region has the DNA TGCAGTGCTCTCAGGAGGCGAGCTTTCTTT. It yields the protein CSALRRRAFF.